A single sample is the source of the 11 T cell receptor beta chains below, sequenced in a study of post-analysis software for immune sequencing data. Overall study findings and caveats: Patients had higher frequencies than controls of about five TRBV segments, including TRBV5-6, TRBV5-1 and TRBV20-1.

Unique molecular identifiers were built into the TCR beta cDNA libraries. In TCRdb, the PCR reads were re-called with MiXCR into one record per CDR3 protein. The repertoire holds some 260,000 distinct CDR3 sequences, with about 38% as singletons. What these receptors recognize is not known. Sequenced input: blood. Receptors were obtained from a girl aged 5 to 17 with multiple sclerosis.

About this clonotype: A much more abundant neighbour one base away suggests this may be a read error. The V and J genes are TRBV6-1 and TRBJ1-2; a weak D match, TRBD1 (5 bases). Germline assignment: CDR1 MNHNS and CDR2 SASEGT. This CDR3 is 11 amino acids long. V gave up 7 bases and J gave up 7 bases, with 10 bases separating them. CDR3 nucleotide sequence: TGTGCCAGCAACCGACAGTGTGGCTACACCTTC. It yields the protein CASNRQCGYTF.

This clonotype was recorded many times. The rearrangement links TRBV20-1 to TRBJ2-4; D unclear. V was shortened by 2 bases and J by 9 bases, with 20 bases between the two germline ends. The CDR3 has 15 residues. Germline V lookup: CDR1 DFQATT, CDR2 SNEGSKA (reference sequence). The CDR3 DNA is TGCAGTGCTAGACGGACCGATTCGGGTGAAGGCATTCAGTACTTC. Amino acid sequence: CSARRTDSGEGIQYF.

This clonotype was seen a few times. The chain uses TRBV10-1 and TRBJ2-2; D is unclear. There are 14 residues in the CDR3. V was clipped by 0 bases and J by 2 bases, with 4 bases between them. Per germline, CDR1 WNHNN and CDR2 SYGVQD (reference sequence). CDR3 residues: CASSESINTGELFF. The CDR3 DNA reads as TGCGCCAGCAGTGAGTCGATTAACACCGGGGAGCTGTTTTTT.

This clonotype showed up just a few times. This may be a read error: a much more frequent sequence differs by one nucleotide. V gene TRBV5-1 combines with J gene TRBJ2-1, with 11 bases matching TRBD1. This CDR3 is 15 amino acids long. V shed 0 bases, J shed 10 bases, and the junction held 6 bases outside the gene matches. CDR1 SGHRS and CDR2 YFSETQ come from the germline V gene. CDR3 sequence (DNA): TGCGCCAGCAGCTTGGCCGGGACAGGGGGGGTAGAGCAGTTCTTC. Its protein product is CASSLAGTGGVEQFF.

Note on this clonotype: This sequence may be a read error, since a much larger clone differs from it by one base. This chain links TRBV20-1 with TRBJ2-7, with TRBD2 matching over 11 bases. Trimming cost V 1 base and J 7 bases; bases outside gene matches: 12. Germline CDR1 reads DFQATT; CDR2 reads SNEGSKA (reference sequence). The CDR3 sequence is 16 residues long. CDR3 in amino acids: CSARGPVAGGGNEQYF. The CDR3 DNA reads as TGCAGTGCTAGAGGCCCCGTAGCGGGAGGGGGCAATGAGCAGTACTTC.

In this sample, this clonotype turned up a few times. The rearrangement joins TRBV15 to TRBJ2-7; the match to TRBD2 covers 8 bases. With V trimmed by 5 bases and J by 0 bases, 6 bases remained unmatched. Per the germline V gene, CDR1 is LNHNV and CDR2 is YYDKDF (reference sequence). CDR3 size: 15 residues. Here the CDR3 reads CATSWGSGGSYEQYF. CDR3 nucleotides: TGTGCCACCAGCTGGGGGAGCGGGGGCTCCTACGAGCAGTACTTC.

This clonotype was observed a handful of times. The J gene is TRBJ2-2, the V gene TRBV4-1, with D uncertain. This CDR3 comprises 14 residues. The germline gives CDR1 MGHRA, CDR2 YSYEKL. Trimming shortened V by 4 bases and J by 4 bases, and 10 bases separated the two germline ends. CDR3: CASSPAASTGELFF. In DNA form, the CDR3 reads TGCGCCAGCAGCCCCGCGGCGTCCACCGGGGAGCTGTTTTTT.

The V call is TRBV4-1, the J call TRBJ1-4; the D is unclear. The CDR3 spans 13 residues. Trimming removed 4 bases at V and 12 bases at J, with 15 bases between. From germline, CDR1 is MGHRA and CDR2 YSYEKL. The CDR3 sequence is CASSLTRPPELFF. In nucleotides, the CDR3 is TGCGCCAGCAGCCTAACCCGGCCTCCCGAACTGTTTTTT.

CDR3 sequence: CASSQVGDSVQETQYF. The CDR3 bases are TGTGCCAGCAGCCAAGTAGGTGACAGCGTCCAAGAGACCCAGTACTTC. This chain joins TRBV4-2 and TRBJ2-5, with D maybe TRBD1 (5 bases). V lost 1 base, J lost 1 base, and 13 bases lay in between. Per germline, CDR1 LGHNA and CDR2 YNFKEQ. The CDR3 runs 16 residues.

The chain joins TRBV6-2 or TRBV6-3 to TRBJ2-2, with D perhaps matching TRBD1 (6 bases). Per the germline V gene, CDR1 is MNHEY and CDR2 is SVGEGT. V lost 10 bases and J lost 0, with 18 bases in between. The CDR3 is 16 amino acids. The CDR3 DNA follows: TGTGCCACCCACGGCCCCGGACAGACGAACACCGGGGAGCTGTTTTTT. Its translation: CATHGPGQTNTGELFF.

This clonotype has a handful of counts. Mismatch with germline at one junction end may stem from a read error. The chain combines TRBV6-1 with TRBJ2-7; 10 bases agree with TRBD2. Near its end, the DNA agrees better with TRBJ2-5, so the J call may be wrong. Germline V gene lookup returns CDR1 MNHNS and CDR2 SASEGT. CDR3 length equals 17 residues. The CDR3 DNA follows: TGTGCCGGCAGTGAACGTCGTCTAGCGGGAGACGCGGAGACCCAGTACTTC. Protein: CAGSERRLAGDAETQYF.